This TCR beta chain appears in the sequencing data of a study of blood T cell repertoires in COVID-19. Study-level background: Both acute and convalescent COVID-19 samples were obtained from the United States, Italy and Spain. The cDNA or gDNA used as material had been derived from T cells, B-cell-depleted T cells, or PBMCs.

Original methodology: From reference gene primer amplification, estimates of nucleated cell counts were derived. Profiling relied on immunoSEQ multiplex PCR, and the TCRdb table lists in-frame clones only, not all of them. V and J calls and clone size are copied from that table; D and trimming were computed from the DNA. The sample carries 400,000 to 550,000 clones, about 89% recorded once. From germline, CDR1 is LNHDA and CDR2 SQIVND (reference sequence). V dropped 7 bases and J dropped 0 bases, with 16 bases sitting between them. This CDR3 comprises 16 residues. In this sample, this clone turned up a few times.

The TCR originated in a woman in her twenties or thirties with acute or convalescent COVID-19. The sequenced sample was peripheral blood. The J gene is TRBJ1-3, the V gene TRBV19; TRBD1 is a possible D gene (5 bases). For the CDR3, the DNA is TGTGCCAGTACCCTGATGACAGCTAGCTCTGGAAACACCATATATTTT. Translated, it gives CASTLMTASSGNTIYF.